This T cell receptor beta chain originates from a study of CD8+ T cells in alopecia areata (dated by TCRdb to between 2017 and 2018). Notes on the research overall: The treated patients took part in an open-label pilot trial in which moderate-to-severe alopecia areata was treated with oral tofacitinib at 5 to 10 mg twice daily. Patients received tofacitinib for 6 to 18 months and were then followed off drug for 6 months to check for delayed response and recurrence. TCRbeta CDR3 regions were amplified by immunoSEQ multiplex PCR with 35 Vbeta forward and 13 Jbeta reverse primers. RNA was extracted with the PAXgene miRNA kit for fixed scalp, the miRNeasy kit for PBMCs, and the RNeasy kit for mouse skin. Scalp clonality was compared among normal scalp (n=4), patchy alopecia areata scalp (n=8), and alopecia totalis/universalis scalp (n=8). In humans, TCRbeta sequencing was performed on scalp tissue and on sorted CD4+ and CD8+ peripheral blood T cells from healthy controls and from patients with patchy or totalis/universalis alopecia areata. Tofacitinib-treated patients had biopsies at baseline and at 4 and 24 weeks of treatment, with a later scalp biopsy in several patients. In both human patients and the C3H/HeJ mouse model, the study applied high-throughput TCRbeta sequencing to look at T cell clonal expansion in alopecia areata.

Overall study outcomes, separate from this receptor: Shared TCR sequences between patients were less evident than in mice, which may be partly attributable to HLA diversity in the patient population. Compared with normal scalp, lesional scalp had higher clonality and more expanded CD8+ clones, particularly in alopecia totalis/universalis, a pattern that suggests antigenic drive. Unlike mouse skin, where gammadelta T cells dominate, normal human skin contains resident alphabeta T cells that get sequenced too, which complicates analysis of the scalp TCR repertoire.

The time point label corresponds to: baseline before oral tofacitinib. Peripheral blood and lesional scalp punch biopsies were obtained from patients with alopecia areata. PBMCs were isolated by density centrifugation and stained for CD3, CD4 and CD8, and CD4+ and CD8+ T cells were sorted on a FACSAria. The library was built by means of the immunoSEQ multiplex PCR assay. For TCR sequencing, RNA was extracted from every sample and reverse transcribed into cDNA to serve as template. First-strand cDNA was synthesized with SuperScript III using a 2:1 mix of oligo-dT and random hexamers. A synthetic immune receptor repertoire was used to measure amplification bias, and any remaining bias was corrected computationally. As for the original processing: Raw reads were preprocessed for error removal, and CDR3 was defined according to IMGT conventions as running from the conserved cysteine to phenylalanine. Clonality was computed by normalizing Shannon entropy by log2 of the number of productive unique TCRs and subtracting the result from 1. CD4 or CD8 identity of scalp clones was inferred by cross-referencing scalp TCRbeta sequences with sorted blood CD4 and CD8 repertoires. Entries here come from immuneACCESS through TCRdb and include only in-frame sequences with V and J called. Some clones fail to appear in such tables; in the studies checked, an unresolved V gene covers under half of the shortfall, and the cause of the remainder is unknown. Clone size and the V and J calls come from that table; the DNA yielded D and trimming. The sample table contains 150,000 or so clones; only one count was recorded for less than 80% of them. The ten largest clones take up over 9.5% of the sample.

V lost 3 bases and J lost 2 bases; the stretch between them is 14 bases long. From a lookup of the germline V gene, CDR1 and CDR2 are ENHRY and SYGVKD. The CDR3 sequence holds 15 residues, the cysteine and phenylalanine included. Of all the DNA, just the CDR3 is kept, 45 bases in frame from base 1. As regards this clone: The specificity of this receptor is unknown. Per-base quality was not reported, and no clone a single base away is much larger than it.

The sequencing here drew on CD8+ T cells sorted from blood, taken at week 0. The chain is encoded by TRBV10-3 joined to TRBJ2-7, with no confident D gene call. The sequence derives from a human donor with alopecia areata. The CDR3 in this case is CAISDWGTPTYEQYF. The DNA sequence reads TGTGCCATCAGTGACTGGGGTACCCCTACCTACGAGCAGTACTTC.